This T cell receptor beta chain was documented in a study of blood T cell repertoires in COVID-19. The data were produced by immunoSEQ multiplex PCR, yet TCRdb's version contains in-frame clones alone and is incomplete. Of 200,000 or so clones in the sample, about 80% were seen once. The germline gives CDR1 SGDLS, CDR2 YYNGEE. The CDR3 is 15 residues long. Between the trimmed V and J ends, which lost 7 bases and 1 base, there was a span of 14 bases. Input material: PBMCs or T cells enriched from blood (not recorded which). This TCR came from a woman between 40 and 50 years old with acute COVID-19. The chain uses TRBV9 and TRBJ1-4; maybe TRBD1 (5 bases). CDR3 loop: CASGRGLLTNEKLFF. The CDR3 DNA is TGTGCCAGCGGGAGGGGCCTCTTAACTAATGAAAAACTGTTTTTT.